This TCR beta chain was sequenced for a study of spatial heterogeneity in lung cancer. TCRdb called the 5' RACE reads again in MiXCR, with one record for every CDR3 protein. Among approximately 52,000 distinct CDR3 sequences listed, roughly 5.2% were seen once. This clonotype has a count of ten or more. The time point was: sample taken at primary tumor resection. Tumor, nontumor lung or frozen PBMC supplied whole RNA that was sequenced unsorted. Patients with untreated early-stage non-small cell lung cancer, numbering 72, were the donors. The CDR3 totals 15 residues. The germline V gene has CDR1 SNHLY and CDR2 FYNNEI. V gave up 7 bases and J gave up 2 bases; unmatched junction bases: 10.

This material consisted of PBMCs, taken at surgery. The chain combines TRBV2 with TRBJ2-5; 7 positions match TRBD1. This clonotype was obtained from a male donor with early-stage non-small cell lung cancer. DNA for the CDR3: TGTGCCAGCATCCTGGACCGGGACAGACAAGAGACCCAGTACTTC. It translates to CASILDRDRQETQYF.